This is a list of T cell receptor beta chains from one sample in a study of cytomegalovirus exposure and HLA in healthy donors. Profiled with immunoSEQ multiplex PCR; TCRdb holds only in-frame clones, not every one. The sample's table shows about 74,000 clones. The sample was PBMCs. These receptors all come from a female donor in good health and CMV-seropositive. The CDR3 runs from the conserved cysteine through the conserved F or W. The order of the fields is CDR3 DNA, CDR3 protein, D gene, J gene, V gene. The D gene is left open where the match is weak.

TGTGCCTGGAGACGTGGGACAGACACTGAAGCTTTCTTT	CAWRRGTDTEAFF	TRBD1	TRBJ1-1	TRBV30
TGTGCCAGCAGTTTATCCTGGGGGGTAGGCAGGGACTATGGCTACACCTTC	CASSLSWGVGRDYGYTF	-	TRBJ1-2	TRBV27
TGTGCCAGCTCACCGGTTGGGTCAGGAGCGGGGAACACCATATATTTT	CASSPVGSGAGNTIYF	-	TRBJ1-3	TRBV18
TGTGCCAGCAGTTTGAGGGTAGGGCAGGCCCCCTTGGAGCAGTTCTTC	CASSLRVGQAPLEQFF	-	TRBJ2-1	TRBV27
TGTGCCAGCAGTTCCGGGGGGAACAATCAGCCCCAGCATTTT	CASSSGGNNQPQHF	-	TRBJ1-5	TRBV6-5
TGTGCCAGCAGCTTAGTTTCTAGTGAGGGAAATGAGCAGTTCTTC	CASSLVSSEGNEQFF	-	TRBJ2-1	TRBV7-2
TGTGCCAGCAGTTGGACTAGCGGTACCTACGAGCAGTACTTC	CASSWTSGTYEQYF	TRBD2	TRBJ2-7	TRBV28
TGTGCCAGCAGTTCCAGGGCCGGGGCCAACGTCCTGACTTTC	CASSSRAGANVLTF	-	TRBJ2-6	TRBV27
TGTGCCAGCAGTTTCCTGGGGTCAGGGGGCAGCAGCTACGAGCAGTACTTC	CASSFLGSGGSSYEQYF	TRBD1	TRBJ2-7	TRBV28
TGTGCCAGCAGTTACTCTTCAGGGGGCGGGGAGCTGTTTTTT	CASSYSSGGGELFF	TRBD1	TRBJ2-2	TRBV6-5
TGTGCCAGCAGTTCGTCAGGGGACTACGAGCAGTACTTC	CASSSSGDYEQYF	-	TRBJ2-7	TRBV6-5
TGTGCCAGCAGCCCATACGACAAAGTGGATGAAAAACTGTTTTTT	CASSPYDKVDEKLFF	-	TRBJ1-4	TRBV9
TGTGCTAGTGGTTTGGTACAGGGGACAGGACGTCAAGAGCAGTACTTC	CASGLVQGTGRQEQYF	TRBD1	TRBJ2-7	TRBV12-5
TGTGCCTGGAGTGTACAGGGGGCGTATAATTCACCCCTCCACTTT	CAWSVQGAYNSPLHF	TRBD1	TRBJ1-6	TRBV30
TGCGCCAGCAGCTTGACGACAGGGGCCGGTCTTTATGGCTACACCTTC	CASSLTTGAGLYGYTF	TRBD1	TRBJ1-2	TRBV5-1
TGTGCCAGCAGCCCGGGCGGAGGTGGACCCTACGAGCAGTACTTC	CASSPGGGGPYEQYF	-	TRBJ2-7	TRBV5-4
TGTGCCAGCAGCTTAGACAGGGGGTGGCAGCCCCAGCATTTT	CASSLDRGWQPQHF	TRBD1	TRBJ1-5	TRBV7-8
TGTGCCAGCAGGGGGGGACAGTTGAACACTGAAGCTTTCTTT	CASRGGQLNTEAFF	TRBD1	TRBJ1-1	TRBV28
TGTGCCAGCAGCTTAGGACCCCTGGGACAGTCGGCCTACGAGCAGTACTTC	CASSLGPLGQSAYEQYF	TRBD1	TRBJ2-7	TRBV7-2
TGTGCCAGCAGCTTGATCCTAGCGGGGGCCCACAATGAGCAGTTCTTC	CASSLILAGAHNEQFF	TRBD2	TRBJ2-1	TRBV5-4
TGTGCCAGCAGCCAGGGCCCGGAGGGAGAGACCCAGTACTTC	CASSQGPEGETQYF	-	TRBJ2-5	TRBV6-4
TGTGCTAGTGGTTTGGAGACTAGCGGGAGAGCGAATACGCAGTATTTT	CASGLETSGRANTQYF	TRBD2	TRBJ2-3	TRBV12-5
TGTGCCAGCAGTGAGCCGGGGGGGAACACTGAAGCTTTCTTT	CASSEPGGNTEAFF	-	TRBJ1-1	TRBV6-1
TGTGCCAGCAGCCAAGATAGGGGGAGCACTGAAGCTTTCTTT	CASSQDRGSTEAFF	-	TRBJ1-1	TRBV4-2
TGTGCCACCAGCAGAGATCGGAGTGACTATGGCTACACCTTC	CATSRDRSDYGYTF	-	TRBJ1-2	TRBV15
TGTGCCAGCAATGAGAGGGGAGGGAACACTGAAGCTTTCTTT	CASNERGGNTEAFF	-	TRBJ1-1	TRBV6-5
TGTGCCAGCAGTTCTAAACCAACGGGGAATCAGCCCCAGCATTTT	CASSSKPTGNQPQHF	-	TRBJ1-5	TRBV6-5
TGCGCCAGCAGCTTGAGGGTAGCGGGGGGGTCACGGGAGCAGTTCTTC	CASSLRVAGGSREQFF	TRBD2	TRBJ2-1	TRBV5-1
TGCGCCAGCAGCCAAGATCTACTAGCGGGAGTCGCGAACACCGGGGAGCTGTTTTTT	CASSQDLLAGVANTGELFF	TRBD2	TRBJ2-2	TRBV4-1
TGTGCCAGCAGCCCCCAAAGGGGACTAGCTAGCCACGAGCAGTACTTC	CASSPQRGLASHEQYF	TRBD2	TRBJ2-7	TRBV28
TGTGCCACCAGCAGAGGGGCAGGCTCGAATGAAAAACTGTTTTTT	CATSRGAGSNEKLFF	-	TRBJ1-4	TRBV15
TGTGCCAGCAGTCTGATTACACCGAACACCATATATTTT	CASSLITPNTIYF	-	TRBJ1-3	TRBV28
TGTGCCAGCTCACCACAGCTAGCGGGAGGTGCTGACGAGCAGTACTTC	CASSPQLAGGADEQYF	TRBD2	TRBJ2-7	TRBV18
TGTGCCAGCAGTCTAAGTGGGGGGGTAAACACCGGGGAGCTGTTTTTT	CASSLSGGVNTGELFF	TRBD2	TRBJ2-2	TRBV2
TGCGCCAGCAGCTTGGGGGCAGGTCTGAACACTGAAGCTTTCTTT	CASSLGAGLNTEAFF	-	TRBJ1-1	TRBV5-1
TGTGCCAGCAGGGGGCGGACAGGGTCCGAGCAGTACTTC	CASRGRTGSEQYF	TRBD1	TRBJ2-7	TRBV6-6
TGTGCCAGCAACCCGCGGGGACCCTCCACAGATACGCAGTATTTT	CASNPRGPSTDTQYF	-	TRBJ2-3	TRBV6-5
TGTGCCAGCAGCACGGGACTCCCGAACACTGAAGCTTTCTTT	CASSTGLPNTEAFF	-	TRBJ1-1	TRBV6-5
TGCAGTGTCACCACGGAGAGGCAAGCTTTCTTT	CSVTTERQAFF	-	TRBJ1-1	TRBV20-1
TGTGCCAGCAGCCCCGGACTAGCCGAGCCCTCGGAAGAGACCCAGTACTTC	CASSPGLAEPSEETQYF	TRBD2	TRBJ2-5	TRBV13
TGTGCCAGCAGCTTAACCCTAAAATTTGAGGACTCCTACGAGCAGTACTTC	CASSLTLKFEDSYEQYF	-	TRBJ2-7	TRBV7-8
TGTGCCAGCAGCTTAGGGGGTCAGGGGGATCAAGAGACCCAGTACTTC	CASSLGGQGDQETQYF	TRBD1	TRBJ2-5	TRBV11-3